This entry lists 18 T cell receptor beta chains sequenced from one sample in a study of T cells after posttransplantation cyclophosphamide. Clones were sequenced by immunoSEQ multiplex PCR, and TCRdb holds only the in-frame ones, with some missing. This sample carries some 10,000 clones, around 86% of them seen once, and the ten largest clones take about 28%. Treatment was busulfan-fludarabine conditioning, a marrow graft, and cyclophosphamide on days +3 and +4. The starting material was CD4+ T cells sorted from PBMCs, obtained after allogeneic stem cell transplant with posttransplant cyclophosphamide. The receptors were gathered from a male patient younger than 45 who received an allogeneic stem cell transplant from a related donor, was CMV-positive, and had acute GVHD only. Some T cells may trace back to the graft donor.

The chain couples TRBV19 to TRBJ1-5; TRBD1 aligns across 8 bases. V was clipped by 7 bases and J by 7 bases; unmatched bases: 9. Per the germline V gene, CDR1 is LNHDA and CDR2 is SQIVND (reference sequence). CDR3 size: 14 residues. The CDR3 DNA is TGTGCCAGTAAGGAGACAGGGGTGGGCCAGCCCCAGCATTTT. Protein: CASKETGVGQPQHF.

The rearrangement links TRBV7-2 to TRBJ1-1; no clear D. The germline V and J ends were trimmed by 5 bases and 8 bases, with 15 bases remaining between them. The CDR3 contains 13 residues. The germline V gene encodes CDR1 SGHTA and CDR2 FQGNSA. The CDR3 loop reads CASSDRKLGEAFF. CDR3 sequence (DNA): TGTGCCAGCAGCGATAGGAAACTAGGCGAAGCTTTCTTT.

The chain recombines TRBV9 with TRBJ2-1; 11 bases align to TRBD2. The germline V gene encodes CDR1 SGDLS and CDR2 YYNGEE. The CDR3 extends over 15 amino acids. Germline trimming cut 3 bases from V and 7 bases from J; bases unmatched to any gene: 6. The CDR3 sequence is CASSGSGGGINEQFF. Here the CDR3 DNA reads TGTGCCAGCAGCGGTAGCGGGGGGGGTATTAATGAGCAGTTCTTC.

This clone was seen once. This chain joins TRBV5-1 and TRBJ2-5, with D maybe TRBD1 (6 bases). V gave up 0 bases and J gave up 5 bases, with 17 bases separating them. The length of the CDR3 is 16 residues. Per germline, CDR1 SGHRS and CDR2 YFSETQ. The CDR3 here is CASSLAAVGGRETQYF. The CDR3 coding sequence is TGCGCCAGCAGCTTGGCAGCGGTTGGGGGCCGGGAGACCCAGTACTTC.

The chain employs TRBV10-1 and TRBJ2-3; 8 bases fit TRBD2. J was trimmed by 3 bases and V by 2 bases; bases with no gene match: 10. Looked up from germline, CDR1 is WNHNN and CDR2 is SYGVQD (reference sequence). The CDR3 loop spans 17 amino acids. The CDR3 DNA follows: TGCGCCAGCAGTGAGCTCCTGGAGCGGGGGAGGACAGATACGCAGTATTTT. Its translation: CASSELLERGRTDTQYF.

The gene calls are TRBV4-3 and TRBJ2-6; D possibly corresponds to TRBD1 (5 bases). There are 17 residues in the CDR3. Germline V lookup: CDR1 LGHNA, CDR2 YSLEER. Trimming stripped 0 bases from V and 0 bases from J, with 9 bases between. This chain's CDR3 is CASSQDLGHSGANVLTF. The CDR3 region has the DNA TGCGCCAGCAGCCAAGATCTGGGGCACTCTGGGGCCAACGTCCTGACTTTC.

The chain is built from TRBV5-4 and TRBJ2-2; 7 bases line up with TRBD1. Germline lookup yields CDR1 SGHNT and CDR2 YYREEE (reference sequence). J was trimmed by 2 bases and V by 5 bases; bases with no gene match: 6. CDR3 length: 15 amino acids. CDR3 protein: CASSSQGLNTGELFF. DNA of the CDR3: TGTGCCAGCAGTTCACAGGGGCTCAACACCGGGGAGCTGTTTTTT. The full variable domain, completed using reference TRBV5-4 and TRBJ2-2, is ETGVTQSPTHLIKTRGQQVTLRCSSQSGHNTVSWYQQALGQGPQFIFQYYREEENGRGNFPPRFSGLQFPNYSSELNVNALELDDSALYLCASSSQGLNTGELFFGEGSRLTVL.

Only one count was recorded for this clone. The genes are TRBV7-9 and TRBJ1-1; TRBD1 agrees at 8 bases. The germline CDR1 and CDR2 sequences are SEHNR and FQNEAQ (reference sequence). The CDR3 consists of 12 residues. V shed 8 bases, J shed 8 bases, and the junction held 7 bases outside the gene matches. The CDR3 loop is CASSPRDREAFF. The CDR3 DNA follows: TGTGCCAGCTCCCCCCGGGACAGGGAAGCTTTCTTT.

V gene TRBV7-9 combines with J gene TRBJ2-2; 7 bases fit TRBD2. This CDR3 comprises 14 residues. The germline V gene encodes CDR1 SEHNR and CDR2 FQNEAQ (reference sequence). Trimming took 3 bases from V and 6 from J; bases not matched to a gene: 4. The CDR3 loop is CASSFFGGSGELFF. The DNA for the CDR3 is TGTGCCAGCAGCTTTTTCGGGGGGTCCGGGGAGCTGTTTTTT.

Here the CDR3 DNA reads TGCGCCAGCAGCTTTGGAGGGTTCTCCTACGAGCAGTACTTC. It is translated as CASSFGGFSYEQYF. The chain links TRBV5-1 to TRBJ2-7, with D possibly TRBD2 on 6 matching bases. This CDR3 has 14 amino acids. The V gene lost 2 bases and the J gene lost 0 bases, with 9 bases spanning the gap. Germline CDR1 and CDR2: SGHRS and YFSETQ.

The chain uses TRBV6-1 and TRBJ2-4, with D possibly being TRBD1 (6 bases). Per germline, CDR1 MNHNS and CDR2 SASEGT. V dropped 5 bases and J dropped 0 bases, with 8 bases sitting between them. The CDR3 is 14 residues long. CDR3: CASSQTGAKNIQYF. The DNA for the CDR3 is TGTGCCAGCAGTCAGACAGGAGCCAAAAACATTCAGTACTTC.

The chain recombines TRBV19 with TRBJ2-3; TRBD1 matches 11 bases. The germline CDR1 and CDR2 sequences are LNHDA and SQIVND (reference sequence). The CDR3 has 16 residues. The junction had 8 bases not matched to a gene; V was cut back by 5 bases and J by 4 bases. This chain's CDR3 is CASSADRDRGSDTQYF. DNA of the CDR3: TGTGCCAGTAGTGCAGACCGGGACAGGGGGTCAGATACGCAGTATTTT.

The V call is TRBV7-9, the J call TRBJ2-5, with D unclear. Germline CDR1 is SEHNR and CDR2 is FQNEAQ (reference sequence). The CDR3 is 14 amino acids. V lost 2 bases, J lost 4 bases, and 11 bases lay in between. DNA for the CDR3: TGTGCCAGCAGCTTATCCGCCTACGCAGAGACCCAGTACTTC. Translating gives CASSLSAYAETQYF.

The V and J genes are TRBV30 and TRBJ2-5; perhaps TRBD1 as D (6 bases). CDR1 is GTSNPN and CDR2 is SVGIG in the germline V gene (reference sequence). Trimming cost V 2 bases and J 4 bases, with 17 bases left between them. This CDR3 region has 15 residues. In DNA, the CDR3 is TGTGCCTGGAGTTCAACAGGGCTGGCACCAGAGACCCAGTACTTC. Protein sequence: CAWSSTGLAPETQYF. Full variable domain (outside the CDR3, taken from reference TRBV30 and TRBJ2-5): SQTIHQWPATLVQPVGSPLSLECTVEGTSNPNLYWYRQAAGRGLQLLFYSVGIGQISSEVPQNLSASRPQDRQFILSSKKLLLSDSGFYLCAWSSTGLAPETQYFGPGTRLLVL.

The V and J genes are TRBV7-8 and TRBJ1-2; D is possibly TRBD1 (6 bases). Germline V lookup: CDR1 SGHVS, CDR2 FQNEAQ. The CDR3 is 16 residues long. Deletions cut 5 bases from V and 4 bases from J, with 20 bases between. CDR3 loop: CASSEESGTRIYGYTF. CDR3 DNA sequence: TGTGCCAGCAGCGAAGAATCCGGGACACGGATCTATGGCTACACCTTC.

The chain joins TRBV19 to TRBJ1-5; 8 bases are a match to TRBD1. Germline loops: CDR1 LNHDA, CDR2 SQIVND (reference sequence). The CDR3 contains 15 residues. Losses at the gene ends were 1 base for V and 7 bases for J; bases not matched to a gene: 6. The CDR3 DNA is TGTGCCAGTAGTATAGCTCGGACAGGGAACCAGCCCCAGCATTTT. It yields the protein CASSIARTGNQPQHF.

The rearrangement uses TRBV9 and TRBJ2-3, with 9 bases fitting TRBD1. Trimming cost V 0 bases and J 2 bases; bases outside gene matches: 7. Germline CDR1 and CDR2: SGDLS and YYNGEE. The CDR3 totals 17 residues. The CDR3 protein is CASSVGLGQGYTDTQYF. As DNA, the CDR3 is TGTGCCAGCAGCGTAGGCTTGGGACAGGGTTACACAGATACGCAGTATTTT.

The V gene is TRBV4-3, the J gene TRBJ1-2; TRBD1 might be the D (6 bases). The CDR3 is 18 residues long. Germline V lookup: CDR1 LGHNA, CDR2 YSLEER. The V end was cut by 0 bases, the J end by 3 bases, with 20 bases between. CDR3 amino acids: CASSQDWQGNGQHYGYTF. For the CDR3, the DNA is TGCGCCAGCAGCCAAGATTGGCAGGGGAATGGCCAACACTATGGCTACACCTTC.